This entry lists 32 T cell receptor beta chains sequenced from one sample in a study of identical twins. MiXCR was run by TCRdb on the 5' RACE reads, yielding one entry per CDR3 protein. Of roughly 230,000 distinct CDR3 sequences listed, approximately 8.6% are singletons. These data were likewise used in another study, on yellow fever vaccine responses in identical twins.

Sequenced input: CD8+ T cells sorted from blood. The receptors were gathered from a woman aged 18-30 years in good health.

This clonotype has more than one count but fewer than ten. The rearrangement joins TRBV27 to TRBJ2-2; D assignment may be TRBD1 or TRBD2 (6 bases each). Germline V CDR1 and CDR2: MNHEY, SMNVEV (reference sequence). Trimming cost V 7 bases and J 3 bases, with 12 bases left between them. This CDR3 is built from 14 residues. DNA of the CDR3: TGTGCCAGCAACCGGAGGGGGGACACCGGGGAGCTGTTTTTT. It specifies CASNRRGDTGELFF.

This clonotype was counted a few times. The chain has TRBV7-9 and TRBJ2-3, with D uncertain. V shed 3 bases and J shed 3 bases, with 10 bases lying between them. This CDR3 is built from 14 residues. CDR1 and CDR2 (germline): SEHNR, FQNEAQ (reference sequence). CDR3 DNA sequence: TGTGCCAGCAGCTTTTGGTCGAGGACAGATACGCAGTATTTT. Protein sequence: CASSFWSRTDTQYF. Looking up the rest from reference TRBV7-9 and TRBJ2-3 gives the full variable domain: DTGVSQNPRHKITKRGQNVTFRCDPISEHNRLYWYRQTLGQGPEFLTYFQNEAQLEKSRLLSDRFSAERPKGSFSTLEIQRTEQGDSAMYLCASSFWSRTDTQYFGPGTRLTVL.

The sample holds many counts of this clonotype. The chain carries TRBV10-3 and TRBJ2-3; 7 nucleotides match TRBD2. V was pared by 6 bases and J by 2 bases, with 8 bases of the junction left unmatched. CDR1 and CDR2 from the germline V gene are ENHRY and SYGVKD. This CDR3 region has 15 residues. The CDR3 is CAIRPPGGTTDTQYF. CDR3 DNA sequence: TGTGCCATCAGACCCCCGGGGGGAACCACAGATACGCAGTATTTT.

CDR3 bases: TGCAGTGCTTTTAAGGGGAACTCAGATACGCAGTATTTT. Translated: CSAFKGNSDTQYF. V gene TRBV20-1 combines with J gene TRBJ2-3; TRBD1 might be the D (5 bases). V was trimmed by 5 bases and J by 4 bases, leaving 13 bases between them. Germline loops: CDR1 DFQATT, CDR2 SNEGSKA (reference sequence). The CDR3 is made up of 13 amino acids.

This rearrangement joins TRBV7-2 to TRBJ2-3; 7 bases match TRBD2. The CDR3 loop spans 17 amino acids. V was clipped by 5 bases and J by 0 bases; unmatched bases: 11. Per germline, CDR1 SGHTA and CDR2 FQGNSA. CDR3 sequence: CASSGSFSGPSTDTQYF. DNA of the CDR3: TGTGCCAGCAGCGGAAGCTTTAGCGGGCCTAGCACAGATACGCAGTATTTT.

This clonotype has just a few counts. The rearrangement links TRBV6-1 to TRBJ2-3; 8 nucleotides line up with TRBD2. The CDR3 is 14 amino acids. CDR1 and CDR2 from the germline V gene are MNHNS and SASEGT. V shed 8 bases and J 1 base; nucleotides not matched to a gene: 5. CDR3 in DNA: TGTGCCAGCCGCGCGGGGGGTGGCACAGATACGCAGTATTTT. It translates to CASRAGGGTDTQYF.

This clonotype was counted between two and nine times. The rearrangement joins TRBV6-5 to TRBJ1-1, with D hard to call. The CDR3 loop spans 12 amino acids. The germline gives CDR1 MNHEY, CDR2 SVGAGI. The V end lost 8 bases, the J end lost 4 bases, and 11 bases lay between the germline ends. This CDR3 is CASLRKGTEAFF. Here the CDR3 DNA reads TGTGCCAGCCTCCGAAAGGGCACTGAAGCTTTCTTT.

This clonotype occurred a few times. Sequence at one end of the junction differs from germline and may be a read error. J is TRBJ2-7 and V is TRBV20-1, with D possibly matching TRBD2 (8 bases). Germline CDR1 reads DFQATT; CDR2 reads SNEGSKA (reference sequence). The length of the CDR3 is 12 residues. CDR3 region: CSARVREGTDTF. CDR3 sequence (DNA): TGCAGTGCTAGAGTCCGGGAGGGGACAGATACTTTC.

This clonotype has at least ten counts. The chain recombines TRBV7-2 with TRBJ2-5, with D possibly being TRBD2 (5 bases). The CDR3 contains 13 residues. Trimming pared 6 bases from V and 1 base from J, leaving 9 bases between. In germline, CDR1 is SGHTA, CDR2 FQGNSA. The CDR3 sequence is CASRDSAQETQYF. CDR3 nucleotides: TGTGCCAGCAGAGATAGCGCCCAAGAGACCCAGTACTTC.

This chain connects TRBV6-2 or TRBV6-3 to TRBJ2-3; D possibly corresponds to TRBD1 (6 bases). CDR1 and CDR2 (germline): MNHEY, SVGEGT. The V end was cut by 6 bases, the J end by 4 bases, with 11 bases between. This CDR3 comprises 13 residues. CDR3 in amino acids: CASRNRVADTQYF. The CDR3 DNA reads TGTGCCAGCAGAAACAGGGTTGCAGATACGCAGTATTTT.

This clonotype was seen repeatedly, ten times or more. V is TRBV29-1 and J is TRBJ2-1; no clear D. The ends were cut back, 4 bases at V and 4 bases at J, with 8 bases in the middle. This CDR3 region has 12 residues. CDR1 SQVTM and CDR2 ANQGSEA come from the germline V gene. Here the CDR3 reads CSVGGRYNEQFF. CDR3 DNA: TGCAGCGTTGGTGGCCGATACAATGAGCAGTTCTTC.

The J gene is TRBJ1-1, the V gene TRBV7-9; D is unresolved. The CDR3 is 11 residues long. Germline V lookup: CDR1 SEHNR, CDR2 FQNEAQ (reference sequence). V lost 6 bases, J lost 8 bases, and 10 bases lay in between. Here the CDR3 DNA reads TGTGCCAGCAGTGGTTATTTGGAAGCTTTCTTT. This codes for CASSGYLEAFF.

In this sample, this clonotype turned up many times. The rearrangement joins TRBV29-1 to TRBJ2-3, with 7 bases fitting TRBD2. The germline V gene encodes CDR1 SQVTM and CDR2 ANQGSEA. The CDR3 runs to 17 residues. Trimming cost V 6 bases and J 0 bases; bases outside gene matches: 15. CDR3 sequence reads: CSVRTSTLRLSTDTQYF. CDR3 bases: TGCAGCGTAAGGACTAGTACCTTACGACTGAGCACAGATACGCAGTATTTT.

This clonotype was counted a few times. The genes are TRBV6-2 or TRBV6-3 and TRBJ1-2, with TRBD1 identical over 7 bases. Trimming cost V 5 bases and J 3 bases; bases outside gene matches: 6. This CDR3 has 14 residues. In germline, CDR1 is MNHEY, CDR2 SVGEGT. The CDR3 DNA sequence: TGTGCCAGCAGTGACGACAGGGTACACTATGGCTACACCTTC. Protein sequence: CASSDDRVHYGYTF.

The CDR3 protein is CSARDEDRGFPYEQYF. The CDR3 region has the DNA TGCAGTGCTAGAGATGAGGACAGGGGATTCCCCTACGAGCAGTACTTC. The chain has TRBV20-1 and TRBJ2-7, with 9 bases aligning to TRBD1. This CDR3 has 16 amino acids. J lost 2 bases, V lost 0 bases, and 8 bases had no gene match. Germline V gene sequence: CDR1 DFQATT, CDR2 SNEGSKA (reference sequence).

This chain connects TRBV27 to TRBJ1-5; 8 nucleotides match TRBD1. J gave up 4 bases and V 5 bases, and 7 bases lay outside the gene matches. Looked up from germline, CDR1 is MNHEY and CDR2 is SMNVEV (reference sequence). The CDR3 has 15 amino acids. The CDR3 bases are TGTGCCAGCAGTCCCCGGGACAGGTTAAATCAGCCCCAGCATTTT. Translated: CASSPRDRLNQPQHF.

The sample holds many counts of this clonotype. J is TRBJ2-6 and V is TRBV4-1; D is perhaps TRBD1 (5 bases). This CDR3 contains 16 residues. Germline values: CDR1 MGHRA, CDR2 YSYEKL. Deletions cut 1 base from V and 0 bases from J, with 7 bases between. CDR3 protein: CASSQGQPSGANVLTF. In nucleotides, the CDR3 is TGCGCCAGCAGCCAAGGACAGCCCTCTGGGGCCAACGTCCTGACTTTC.

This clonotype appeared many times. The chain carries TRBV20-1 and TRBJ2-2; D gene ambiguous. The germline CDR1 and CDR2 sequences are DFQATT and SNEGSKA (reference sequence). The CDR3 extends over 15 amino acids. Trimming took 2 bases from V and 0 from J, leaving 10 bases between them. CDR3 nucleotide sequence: TGCAGTGCTAGACAAGGACCGACGAACACCGGGGAGCTGTTTTTT. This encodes CSARQGPTNTGELFF.

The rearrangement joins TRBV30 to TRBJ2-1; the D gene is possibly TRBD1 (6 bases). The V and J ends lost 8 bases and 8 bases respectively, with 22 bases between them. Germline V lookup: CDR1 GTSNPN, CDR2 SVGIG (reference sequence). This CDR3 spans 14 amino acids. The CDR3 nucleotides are TGTGCCATGGACCGGGACAACAGTAGGGATGAGCAGTTCTTC. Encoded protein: CAMDRDNSRDEQFF.

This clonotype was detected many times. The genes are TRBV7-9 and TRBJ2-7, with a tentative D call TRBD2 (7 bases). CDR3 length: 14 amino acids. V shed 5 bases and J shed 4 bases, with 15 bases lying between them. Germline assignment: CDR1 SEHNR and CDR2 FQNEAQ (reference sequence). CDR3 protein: CASSPPGGSYEQYF. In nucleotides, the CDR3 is TGTGCCAGCAGCCCGCCGGGGGGCTCTTACGAGCAGTACTTC.

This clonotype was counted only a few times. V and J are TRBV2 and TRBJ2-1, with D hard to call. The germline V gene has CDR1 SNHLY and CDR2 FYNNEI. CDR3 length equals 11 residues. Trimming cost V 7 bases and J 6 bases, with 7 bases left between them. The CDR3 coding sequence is TGTGCCAGCATTATCGGCAATGAGCAGTTCTTC. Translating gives CASIIGNEQFF.

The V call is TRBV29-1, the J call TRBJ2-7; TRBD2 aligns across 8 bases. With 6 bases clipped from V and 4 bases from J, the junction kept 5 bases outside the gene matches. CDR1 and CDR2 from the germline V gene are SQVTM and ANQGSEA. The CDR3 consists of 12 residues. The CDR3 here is CSVVGLEYEQYF. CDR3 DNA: TGCAGCGTCGTGGGACTAGAGTACGAGCAGTACTTC.

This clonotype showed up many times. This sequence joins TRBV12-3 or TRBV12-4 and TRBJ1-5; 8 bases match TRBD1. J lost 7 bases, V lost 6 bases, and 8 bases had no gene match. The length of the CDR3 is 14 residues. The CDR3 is CASSPRQGIQPQHF. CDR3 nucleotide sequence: TGTGCCAGCAGCCCGCGACAGGGGATACAGCCCCAGCATTTT.

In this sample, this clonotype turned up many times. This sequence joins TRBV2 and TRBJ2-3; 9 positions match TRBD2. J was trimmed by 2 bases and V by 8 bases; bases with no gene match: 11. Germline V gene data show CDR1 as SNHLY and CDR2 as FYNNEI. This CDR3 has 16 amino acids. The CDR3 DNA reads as TGTGCCAGCGGACGGACTAGCGAAGATCCCACAGATACGCAGTATTTT. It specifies CASGRTSEDPTDTQYF. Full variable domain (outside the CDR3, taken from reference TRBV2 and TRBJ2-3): EPEVTQTPSHQVTQMGQEVILRCVPISNHLYFYWYRQILGQKVEFLVSFYNNEISEKSEIFDDQFSVERPDGSNFTLKIRSTKLEDSAMYFCASGRTSEDPTDTQYFGPGTRLTVL.

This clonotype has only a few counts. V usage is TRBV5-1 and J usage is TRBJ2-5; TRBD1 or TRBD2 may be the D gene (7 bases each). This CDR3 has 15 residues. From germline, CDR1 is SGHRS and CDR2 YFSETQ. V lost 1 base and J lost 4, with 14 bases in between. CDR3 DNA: TGCGCCAGCAGCTTGTTTACAGGGGAGGGAGAGACCCAGTACTTC. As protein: CASSLFTGEGETQYF.

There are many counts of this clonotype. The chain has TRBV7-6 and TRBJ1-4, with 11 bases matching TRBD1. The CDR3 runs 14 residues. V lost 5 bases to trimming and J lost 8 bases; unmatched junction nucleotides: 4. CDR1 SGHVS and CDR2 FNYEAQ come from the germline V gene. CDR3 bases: TGTGCCAGCAGCCCGGGACAGGGGGGCGAAAAACTGTTTTTT. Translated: CASSPGQGGEKLFF. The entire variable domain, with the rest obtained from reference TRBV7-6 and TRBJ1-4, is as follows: GAGVSQSPRYKVTKRGQDVALRCDPISGHVSLYWYRQALGQGPEFLTYFNYEAQQDKSGLPNDRFSAERPEGSISTLTIQRTEQRDSAMYRCASSPGQGGEKLFFGSGTQLSVL.

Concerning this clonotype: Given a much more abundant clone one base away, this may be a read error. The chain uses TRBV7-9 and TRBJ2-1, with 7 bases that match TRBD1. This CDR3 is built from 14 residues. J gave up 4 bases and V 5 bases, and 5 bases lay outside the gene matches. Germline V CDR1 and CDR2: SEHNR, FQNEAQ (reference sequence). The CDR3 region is CASSHRDRYNEQFF. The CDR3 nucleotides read TGTGCCAGCAGCCACCGGGACAGATACAATGAGCAGTTCTTC.

The CDR3 protein is CASTPARAADTTQYF. DNA of the CDR3: TGTGCCAGCACCCCAGCGAGAGCCGCTGATACTACGCAGTATTTT. The chain has TRBV2 and TRBJ2-3, with unresolved D. Per the germline V gene, CDR1 is SNHLY and CDR2 is FYNNEI. The CDR3 is 15 amino acids. Trimming took off 7 bases at V and 8 bases at J, with 22 bases between the two ends.

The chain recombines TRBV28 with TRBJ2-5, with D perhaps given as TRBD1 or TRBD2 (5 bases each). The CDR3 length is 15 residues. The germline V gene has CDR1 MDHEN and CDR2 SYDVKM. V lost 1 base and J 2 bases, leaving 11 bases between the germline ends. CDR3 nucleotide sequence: TGTGCCAGCAGTTTATTACGGGACGGACAAGAGACCCAGTACTTC. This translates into CASSLLRDGQETQYF.

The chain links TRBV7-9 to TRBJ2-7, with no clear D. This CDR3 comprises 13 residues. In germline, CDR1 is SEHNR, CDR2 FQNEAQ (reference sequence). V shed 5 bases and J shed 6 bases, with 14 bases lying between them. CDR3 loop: CASSPELRAEQYF. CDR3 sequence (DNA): TGTGCCAGCAGCCCGGAATTACGGGCCGAGCAGTACTTC. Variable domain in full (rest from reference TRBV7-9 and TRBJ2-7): DTGVSQNPRHKITKRGQNVTFRCDPISEHNRLYWYRQTLGQGPEFLTYFQNEAQLEKSRLLSDRFSAERPKGSFSTLEIQRTEQGDSAMYLCASSPELRAEQYFGPGTRLTVT.

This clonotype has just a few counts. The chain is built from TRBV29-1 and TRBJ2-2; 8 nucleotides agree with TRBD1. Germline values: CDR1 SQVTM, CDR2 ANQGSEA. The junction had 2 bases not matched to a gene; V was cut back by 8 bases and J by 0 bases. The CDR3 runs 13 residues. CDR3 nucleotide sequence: TGCAGCCTACAGGGGGCGAACACCGGGGAGCTGTTTTTT. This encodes CSLQGANTGELFF.

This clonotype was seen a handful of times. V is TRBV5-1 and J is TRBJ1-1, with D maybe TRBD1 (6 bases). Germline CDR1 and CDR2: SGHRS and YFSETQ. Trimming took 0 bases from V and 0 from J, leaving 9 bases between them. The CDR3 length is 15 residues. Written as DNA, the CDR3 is TGCGCCAGCAGCTTGGACAGGGAGCTGAACACTGAAGCTTTCTTT. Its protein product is CASSLDRELNTEAFF.